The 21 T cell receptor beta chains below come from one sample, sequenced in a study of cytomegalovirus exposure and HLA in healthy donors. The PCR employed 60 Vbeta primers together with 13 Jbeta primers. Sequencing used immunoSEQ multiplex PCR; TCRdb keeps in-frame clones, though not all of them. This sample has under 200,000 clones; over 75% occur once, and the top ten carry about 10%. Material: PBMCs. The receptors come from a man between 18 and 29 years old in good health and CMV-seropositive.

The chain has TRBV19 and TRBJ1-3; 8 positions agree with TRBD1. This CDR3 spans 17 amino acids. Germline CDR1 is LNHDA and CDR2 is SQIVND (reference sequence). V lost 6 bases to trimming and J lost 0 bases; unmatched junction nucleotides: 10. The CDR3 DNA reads TGTGCCAGTAGGCCTAGGACAGGGCAGGGCTCTGGAAACACCATATATTTT. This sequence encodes CASRPRTGQGSGNTIYF.

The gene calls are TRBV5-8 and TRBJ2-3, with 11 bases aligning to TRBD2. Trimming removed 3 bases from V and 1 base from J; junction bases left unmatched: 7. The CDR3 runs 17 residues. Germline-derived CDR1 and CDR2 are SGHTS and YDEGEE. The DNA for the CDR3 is TGTGCCAGCAGCTCGGCCATAGCGGGGGGGGGCACAGATACGCAGTATTTT. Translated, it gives CASSSAIAGGGTDTQYF.

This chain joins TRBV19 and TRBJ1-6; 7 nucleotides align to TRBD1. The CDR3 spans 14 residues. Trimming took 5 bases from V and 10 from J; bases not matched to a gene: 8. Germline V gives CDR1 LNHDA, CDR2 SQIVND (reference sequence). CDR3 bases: TGTGCCAGTAGTCTCGCGACAGGGCCCTCACCCCTCCACTTT. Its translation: CASSLATGPSPLHF.

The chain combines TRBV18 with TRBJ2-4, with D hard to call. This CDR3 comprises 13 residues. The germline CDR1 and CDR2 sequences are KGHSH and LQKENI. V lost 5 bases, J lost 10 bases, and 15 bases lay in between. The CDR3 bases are TGTGCCAGCTCATCGAACCGGGTCCAGATTCAGTACTTC. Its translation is CASSSNRVQIQYF. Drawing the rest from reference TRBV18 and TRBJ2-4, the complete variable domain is NAGVMQNPRHLVRRRGQEARLRCSPMKGHSHVYWYRQLPEEGLKFMVYLQKENIIDESGMPKERFSAEFPKEGPSILRIQQVVRGDSAAYFCASSSNRVQIQYFGAGTRLSVL.

Here the CDR3 DNA reads TGCGCCAGCAGCCCCGGGACTCTGAACACTGAAGCTTTCTTT. It codes for CASSPGTLNTEAFF. The chain has TRBV5-1 and TRBJ1-1, with D possibly being TRBD1 (5 bases). CDR1 is SGHRS, CDR2 YFSETQ, per germline. The V end lost 4 bases, the J end lost 0 bases, and 10 bases lay between the germline ends. This CDR3 comprises 14 residues.

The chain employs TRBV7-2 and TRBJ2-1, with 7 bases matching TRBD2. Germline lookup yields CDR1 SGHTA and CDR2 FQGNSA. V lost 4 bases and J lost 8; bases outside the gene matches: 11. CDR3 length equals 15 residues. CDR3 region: CASSSVALGGYEQFF. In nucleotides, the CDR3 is TGTGCCAGCAGCTCTGTAGCACTGGGAGGGTATGAGCAGTTCTTC.

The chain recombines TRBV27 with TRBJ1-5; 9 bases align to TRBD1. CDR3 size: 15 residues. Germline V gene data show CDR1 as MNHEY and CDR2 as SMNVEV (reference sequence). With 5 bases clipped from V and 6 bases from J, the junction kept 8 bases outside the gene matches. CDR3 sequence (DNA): TGTGCCAGCAGTCCCCGGGACAGGGTCGGTCAGCCCCAGCATTTT. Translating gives CASSPRDRVGQPQHF.

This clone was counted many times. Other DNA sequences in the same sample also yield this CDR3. CDR3 DNA: TGTGCCAGCAGTGAACGGGGGGGCACAGATACGCAGTATTTT. Its protein product is CASSERGGTDTQYF. The V gene is TRBV6-4, the J gene TRBJ2-3, with 7 bases lining up with TRBD2. CDR1 is MRHNA, CDR2 SNTAGT, per germline. CDR3 length: 14 amino acids. Trimming took 3 bases from V and 1 from J; bases not matched to a gene: 1.

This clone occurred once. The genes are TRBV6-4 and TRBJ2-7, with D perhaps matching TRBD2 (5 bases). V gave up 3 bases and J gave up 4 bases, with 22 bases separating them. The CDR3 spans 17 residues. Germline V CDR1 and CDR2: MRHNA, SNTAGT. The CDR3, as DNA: TGTGCCAGCAGTGAAGGGCTCGGGGATGAGGATCCATACGAGCAGTACTTC. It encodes CASSEGLGDEDPYEQYF.

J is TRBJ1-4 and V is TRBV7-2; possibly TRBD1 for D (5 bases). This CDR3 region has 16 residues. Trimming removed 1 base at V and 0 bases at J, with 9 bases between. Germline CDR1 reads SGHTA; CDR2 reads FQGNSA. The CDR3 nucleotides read TGTGCCAGCAGCTTAGGGCAGGGAACAACTAATGAAAAACTGTTTTTT. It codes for CASSLGQGTTNEKLFF.

The CDR3 sequence is CASSSRTSGGPATQETQYF. CDR3 sequence (DNA): TGTGCCAGCAGCTCTCGGACTAGCGGGGGCCCCGCGACTCAAGAGACCCAGTACTTC. This sequence joins TRBV7-2 and TRBJ2-5; 13 bases match TRBD2. This CDR3 region has 19 residues. Trimming cost V 4 bases and J 2 bases; bases outside gene matches: 13. Germline CDR1 and CDR2: SGHTA and FQGNSA. Using reference TRBV7-2 and TRBJ2-5 for the parts outside the CDR3, the full variable domain is GAGVSQSPSNKVTEKGKDVELRCDPISGHTALYWYRQSLGQGLEFLIYFQGNSAPDKSGLPSDRFSAERTGGSVSTLTIQRTQQEDSAVYLCASSSRTSGGPATQETQYFGPGTRLLVL.

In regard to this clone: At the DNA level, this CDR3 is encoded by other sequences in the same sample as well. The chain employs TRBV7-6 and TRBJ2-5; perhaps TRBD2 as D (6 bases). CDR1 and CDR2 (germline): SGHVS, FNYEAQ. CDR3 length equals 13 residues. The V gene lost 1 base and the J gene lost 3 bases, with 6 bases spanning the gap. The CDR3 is CASSLGGEETQYF. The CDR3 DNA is TGTGCCAGCAGCTTAGGGGGGGAAGAGACCCAGTACTTC.

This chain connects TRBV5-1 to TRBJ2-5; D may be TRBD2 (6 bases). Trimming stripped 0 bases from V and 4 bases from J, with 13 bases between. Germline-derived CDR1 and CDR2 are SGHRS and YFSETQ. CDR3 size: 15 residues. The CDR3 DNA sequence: TGCGCCAGCAGCTTGGAAGGGGCTAGCGTAGAGACCCAGTACTTC. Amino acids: CASSLEGASVETQYF.

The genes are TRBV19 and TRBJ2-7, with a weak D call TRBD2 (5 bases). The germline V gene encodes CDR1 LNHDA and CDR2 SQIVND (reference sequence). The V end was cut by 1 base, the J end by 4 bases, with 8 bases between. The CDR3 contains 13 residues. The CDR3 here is CASSIGSGYEQYF. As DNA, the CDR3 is TGTGCCAGTAGTATAGGGTCGGGATACGAGCAGTACTTC.

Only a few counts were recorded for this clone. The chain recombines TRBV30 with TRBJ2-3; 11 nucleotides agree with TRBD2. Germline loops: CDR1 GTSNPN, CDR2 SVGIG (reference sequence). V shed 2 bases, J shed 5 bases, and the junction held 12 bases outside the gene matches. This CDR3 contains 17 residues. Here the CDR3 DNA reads TGTGCCTGGAGTCCCCGGGTTCTAGCGGGGGGCCGAGATACGCAGTATTTT. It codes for CAWSPRVLAGGRDTQYF. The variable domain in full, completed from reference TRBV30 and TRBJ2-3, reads SQTIHQWPATLVQPVGSPLSLECTVEGTSNPNLYWYRQAAGRGLQLLFYSVGIGQISSEVPQNLSASRPQDRQFILSSKKLLLSDSGFYLCAWSPRVLAGGRDTQYFGPGTRLTVL.

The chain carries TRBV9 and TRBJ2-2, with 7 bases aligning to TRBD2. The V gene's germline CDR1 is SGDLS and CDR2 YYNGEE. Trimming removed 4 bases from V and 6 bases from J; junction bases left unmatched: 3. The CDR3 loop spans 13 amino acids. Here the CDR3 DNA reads TGTGCCAGCAGCCCACGGGGGGCCGGGGAGCTGTTTTTT. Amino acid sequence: CASSPRGAGELFF.

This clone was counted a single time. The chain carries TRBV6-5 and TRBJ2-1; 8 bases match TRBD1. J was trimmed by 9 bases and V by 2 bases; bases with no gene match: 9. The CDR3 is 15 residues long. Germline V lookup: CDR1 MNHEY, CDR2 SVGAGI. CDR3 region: CASSYGQGVLGEQFF. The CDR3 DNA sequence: TGTGCCAGCAGTTACGGACAGGGAGTGTTGGGTGAGCAGTTCTTC.

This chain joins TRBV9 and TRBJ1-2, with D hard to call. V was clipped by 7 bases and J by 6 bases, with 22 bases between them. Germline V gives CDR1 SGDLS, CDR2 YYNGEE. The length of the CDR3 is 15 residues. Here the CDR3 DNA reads TGTGCCAGCTCTCCGGCAGGCTCCCAGTGGGATGGCTACACCTTC. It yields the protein CASSPAGSQWDGYTF.

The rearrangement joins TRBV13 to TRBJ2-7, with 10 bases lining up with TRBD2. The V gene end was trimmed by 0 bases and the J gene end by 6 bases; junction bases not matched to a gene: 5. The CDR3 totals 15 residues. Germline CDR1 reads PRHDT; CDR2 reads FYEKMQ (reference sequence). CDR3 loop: CASSLGPGTSAEQYF. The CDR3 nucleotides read TGTGCCAGCAGCTTAGGCCCCGGGACTAGCGCCGAGCAGTACTTC.

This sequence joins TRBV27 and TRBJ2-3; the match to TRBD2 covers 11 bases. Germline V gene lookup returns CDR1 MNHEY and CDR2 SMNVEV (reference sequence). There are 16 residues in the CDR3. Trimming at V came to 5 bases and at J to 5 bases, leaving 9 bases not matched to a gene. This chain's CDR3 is CASSTPTSGAGDTQYF. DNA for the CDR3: TGTGCCAGCAGTACCCCGACTAGCGGGGCCGGAGATACGCAGTATTTT.

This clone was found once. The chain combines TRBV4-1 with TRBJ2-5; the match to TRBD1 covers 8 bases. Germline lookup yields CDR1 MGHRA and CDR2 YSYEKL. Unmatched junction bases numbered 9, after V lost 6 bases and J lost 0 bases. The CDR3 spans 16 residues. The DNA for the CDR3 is TGCGCCAGCAGACTCCAGGGGGCTGACTACCAAGAGACCCAGTACTTC. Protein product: CASRLQGADYQETQYF.